The 5 T cell receptor beta chains listed next were all sequenced from one sample in a study of vaccination and CD4 T cells after COVID-19. Specified treatment: approximately 9-day PBMC culture with coronavirus spike peptide pools or control peptides (ViraFEST assay). The Oncomine TCR Beta short-read assay generated sequence data from the DNA of cultured CD4+ T cells. TCRdb ran MiXCR on the PCR reads and lists one entry per CDR3 protein. The table lists approximately 18,000 distinct CDR3 sequences, around 50% of them singletons. Their target antigens are unknown. The material was CD4+ T cells from blood, cultured in vitro, obtained before SARS-CoV-2 vaccination. These receptors were taken from a human donor who had recovered from COVID-19.

In its sample, this clonotype was seen a few times. The rearrangement uses TRBV6-4 and TRBJ2-1, with TRBD2 matching over 12 bases. The CDR3 consists of 16 residues. CDR1 is MRHNA and CDR2 is SNTAGT in the germline V gene. The trim removed 3 bases at V and 4 bases at J, leaving 4 bases unmatched. The CDR3 is CASSDLAGGEYNEQFF. Written as DNA, the CDR3 is TGTGCCAGCAGTGATCTAGCGGGAGGGGAATACAATGAGCAGTTCTTC.

The V call is TRBV7-6, the J call TRBJ1-3; D unclear. This CDR3 is built from 16 residues. CDR1 SGHVS and CDR2 FNYEAQ come from the germline V gene. V was cut by 1 base and J by 0 bases, with 10 bases left in between. The CDR3 spells CASSLGQAHSGNTIYF. In nucleotides, the CDR3 is TGTGCCAGCAGCTTAGGGCAGGCTCACTCTGGAAACACCATATATTTT.

This clonotype was detected only a few times. The chain carries TRBV20-1 and TRBJ1-2; 9 nucleotides line up with TRBD1. The V gene's germline CDR1 is DFQATT and CDR2 SNEGSKA (reference sequence). The trim removed 1 base at V and 4 bases at J, leaving 10 bases unmatched. The CDR3 has 16 residues. CDR3 coding DNA: TGCAGTGCTAGAGGGGTACAGGGGGCGGCTAGCTATGGCTACACCTTC. It specifies CSARGVQGAASYGYTF.

The CDR3: CSARRGFDEQYF. The CDR3 nucleotides read TGCAGTGCTAGGCGGGGGTTTGACGAGCAGTACTTC. The V gene is TRBV20-1, the J gene TRBJ2-7, with 7 bases lining up with TRBD2. After removal of 3 bases from V and 5 bases from J, the junction contained 4 bases not matched to a gene. The CDR3 consists of 12 residues. Germline V CDR1 and CDR2: DFQATT, SNEGSKA (reference sequence).

This chain joins TRBV10-3 and TRBJ2-5, with TRBD2 matching 9 bases. V gave up 8 bases and J gave up 4 bases; unmatched junction bases: 5. The CDR3 extends over 13 amino acids. Germline loops: CDR1 ENHRY, CDR2 SYGVKD. The CDR3 reads CAIRREGVETQYF. The DNA of the CDR3 is TGTGCCATCCGGCGGGAGGGAGTAGAGACCCAGTACTTC.